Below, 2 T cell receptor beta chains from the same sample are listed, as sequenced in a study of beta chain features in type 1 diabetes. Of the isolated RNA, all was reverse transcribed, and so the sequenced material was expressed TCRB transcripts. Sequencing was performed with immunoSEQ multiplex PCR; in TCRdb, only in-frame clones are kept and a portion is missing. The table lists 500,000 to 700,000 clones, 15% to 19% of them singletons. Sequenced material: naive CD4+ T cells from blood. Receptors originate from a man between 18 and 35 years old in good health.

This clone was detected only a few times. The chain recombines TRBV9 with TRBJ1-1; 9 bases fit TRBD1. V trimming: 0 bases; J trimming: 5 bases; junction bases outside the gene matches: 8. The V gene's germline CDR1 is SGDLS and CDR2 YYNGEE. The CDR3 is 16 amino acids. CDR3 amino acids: CASSVAMGQGQTEAFF. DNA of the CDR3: TGTGCCAGCAGCGTAGCGATGGGACAGGGACAAACTGAAGCTTTCTTT.

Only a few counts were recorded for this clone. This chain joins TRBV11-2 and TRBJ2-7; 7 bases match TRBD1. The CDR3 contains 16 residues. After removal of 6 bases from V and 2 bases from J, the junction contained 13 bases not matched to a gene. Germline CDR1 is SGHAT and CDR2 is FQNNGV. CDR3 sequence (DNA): TGTGCCAGCAGTCATCACAGGGGACCTCAACCCTACGAGCAGTACTTC. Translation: CASSHHRGPQPYEQYF. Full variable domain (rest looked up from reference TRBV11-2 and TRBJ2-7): EAGVAQSPRYKIIEKRQSVAFWCNPISGHATLYWYQQILGQGPKLLIQFQNNGVVDDSQLPKDRFSAERLKGVDSTLKIQPAKLEDSAVYLCASSHHRGPQPYEQYFGPGTRLTVT.